A selection of T cell receptor beta chains follows, all from one sample in a study of T cells after yellow fever vaccination. TCRdb itself ran the 5' RACE reads through MiXCR, one entry per CDR3 protein. The table lists roughly 310,000 distinct CDR3 sequences, 8.5% to 10% of them singletons. Sequencing was performed on PBMCs, taken on the day of the first yellow fever vaccination. These receptors all come from a young man who received the YFV17D yellow fever vaccine. The CDR3 runs from the conserved cysteine through the conserved F or W. D genes are given only for firm matches. Clone size is shown for a subset of rows, as once, few, many or a class of expanded clone.

cdr3_nt	cdr3_aa	v_call	j_call	clone_size	d_call
TGCGCCAGCAGCCTGGAGGGACTAGAAGATGATGGTGAGCAGTTCTTC	CASSLEGLEDDGEQFF	TRBV5-1	TRBJ2-1	many	TRBD2
TGCGCCAGCAGTCGCGGGGGGGGGATCTACAATGAGCAGTTCTTC	CASSRGGGIYNEQFF	TRBV5-1	TRBJ2-1	few	TRBD2
TGTGCCAGCAGCTTGTTCAGGGGCAGGGACACTGAAGCTTTCTTT	CASSLFRGRDTEAFF	TRBV5-4	TRBJ1-1	NA	NA
TGTGCCAGCAGCTTATTGAGGGGCCCTGAAGCTTTCTTT	CASSLLRGPEAFF	TRBV13	TRBJ1-1	many	NA
TGTGCCAGCAGCCAAGGAGGCGGGAGGAACACTGAAGCTTTCTTT	CASSQGGGRNTEAFF	TRBV3-1	TRBJ1-1	many	NA
TGTGCCAGCAGTTCACAGGGTGATAATCAGCCCCAGCATTTT	CASSSQGDNQPQHF	TRBV12-3/TRBV12-4	TRBJ1-5	few	NA
TGTGCCAGCTCAGTCGGACAGGGTGGTAATGAGCAGTTCTTC	CASSVGQGGNEQFF	TRBV18	TRBJ2-1	NA	TRBD1
TGCGCCAGCAGCCGGGAGGCAGATACGCAGTATTTT	CASSREADTQYF	TRBV5-1	TRBJ2-3	NA	TRBD2
TGTGCCAGCAGCCAGCACAGGGGCACTGAAGCTTTCTTT	CASSQHRGTEAFF	TRBV3-1	TRBJ1-1	many	TRBD1
TGTGCCAGCCGGACAGGGGGCGCGAACACCGGGGAGCTGTTTTTT	CASRTGGANTGELFF	TRBV6-1	TRBJ2-2	few	TRBD1
TGTGCCAGCAGTTCTGGTCGGCAGGGGGCTTACCAGCCCCAGCATTTT	CASSSGRQGAYQPQHF	TRBV12-3/TRBV12-4	TRBJ1-5	NA	TRBD1
TGCGCCAGTCGCGGGGGGAAGTTCACAGATACGCAGTATTTT	CASRGGKFTDTQYF	TRBV5-1	TRBJ2-3	NA	TRBD2
TGTGCCAGCAGCTCCCTGGGGGTCGGGGTAGCCTACAATGAGCAGTTCTTC	CASSSLGVGVAYNEQFF	TRBV7-2	TRBJ2-1	many	NA
TGCGCCAGCAGCCAAGGTGTTTGGGGGGGGGGCAATCAGCCCCAGCATTTT	CASSQGVWGGGNQPQHF	TRBV4-1	TRBJ1-5	NA	NA
TGTGCCAGCAGCTTGGCCGGGACTAATACAGATACGCAGTATTTT	CASSLAGTNTDTQYF	TRBV7-2	TRBJ2-3	NA	TRBD2
TGTGCCAGCAGCTCGACAGGGGGCCTCTATGGCTACACCTTC	CASSSTGGLYGYTF	TRBV7-2	TRBJ1-2	few	TRBD1
TGTGCCAGCAGTTTCTTGGGGGGGGACGGGGACATTCAGTACTTC	CASSFLGGDGDIQYF	TRBV12-3/TRBV12-4	TRBJ2-4	many	TRBD2
TGTGCCAGCAGCGTAGGGGGATATGAGGGAAATGAGCAGTTCTTC	CASSVGGYEGNEQFF	TRBV9	TRBJ2-1	few	NA
TGCGCCAGCAGCGGAGACAGGCTGGGGGAATATAATTCACCCCTCCACTTT	CASSGDRLGEYNSPLHF	TRBV5-1	TRBJ1-6	few	NA
TGTGCCAGCAGCTTCTTCGGGGCACGGGGTGAGCAGTACTTC	CASSFFGARGEQYF	TRBV7-2	TRBJ2-7	NA	NA
TGTGCCAGCAGGTTGACAGGGTCGAACACTGAAGCTTTCTTT	CASRLTGSNTEAFF	TRBV12-3/TRBV12-4	TRBJ1-1	NA	TRBD1
TGTGCCAGCAGGGGGGGGAATTACGGCACAGATACGCAGTATTTT	CASRGGNYGTDTQYF	TRBV7-2	TRBJ2-3	many	TRBD2
TGTGCCACCAGCACCCAGACTTTCGGGAATCAGCCCCAGCATTTT	CATSTQTFGNQPQHF	TRBV15	TRBJ1-5	NA	NA
TGTGCCAGCAGTGAACCGGGACTAGGAACAGATACGCAGTATTTT	CASSEPGLGTDTQYF	TRBV2	TRBJ2-3	NA	TRBD2
TGTGCCAGCAGCTTAGTTATCACTGAAGCTTTCTTT	CASSLVITEAFF	TRBV7-9	TRBJ1-1	few	NA
TGTGCCAGCAGCTTATTCGGGAATGAAAAACTGTTTTTT	CASSLFGNEKLFF	TRBV7-8	TRBJ1-4	NA	NA
TGTGCCAGCAGCACATGGGCCCGGCAAGAGACCCAGTACTTC	CASSTWARQETQYF	TRBV7-9	TRBJ2-5	NA	NA
TGTGCCAGCAGCCATCTGACGGTGAACACTGAAGCTTTCTTT	CASSHLTVNTEAFF	TRBV7-9	TRBJ1-1	many	NA
TGTGCCAGCATGGGGGCAGGGGGTACAGATACGCAGTATTTT	CASMGAGGTDTQYF	TRBV28	TRBJ2-3	many	TRBD1
TGTGCCAGCAGCTTTAGTACAAACAATCAGCCCCAGCATTTT	CASSFSTNNQPQHF	TRBV5-6	TRBJ1-5	many	NA
TGTTCCAGCAGCTTAATTCCGGGAGGGGACACTGAAGCTTTCTTT	CSSSLIPGGDTEAFF	TRBV7-2	TRBJ1-1	NA	NA
TGTGCCAGCAGCCTGGAGTCGACTGAAGCTTTCTTT	CASSLESTEAFF	TRBV7-9	TRBJ1-1	NA	NA
TGTGCCAGCAGTTTGGGGCCCTCTCCCCTCAATGAGCAGTTCTTC	CASSLGPSPLNEQFF	TRBV12-3/TRBV12-4	TRBJ2-1	many	NA
TGTGCCAGCAGCCGAGGAGGGATTCATGAAGCTTTCTTT	CASSRGGIHEAFF	TRBV5-6	TRBJ1-1	many	NA
TGTGCCAGCAGCTTGGGACAAAATTCACCCCTCCACTTT	CASSLGQNSPLHF	TRBV5-4	TRBJ1-6	NA	NA
TGTGCCACCTGCCGGGGACAGGCAACCTACGAGCAGTACTTC	CATCRGQATYEQYF	TRBV10-3	TRBJ2-7	few	TRBD1
TGTGCCAGCAGTTTGAGGCTTAACACCGGGGAGCTGTTTTTT	CASSLRLNTGELFF	TRBV12-3/TRBV12-4	TRBJ2-2	NA	NA
TGTGCCAGCAGACCAATGGGGGGCACGTCGCAGTATTTT	CASRPMGGTSQYF	TRBV3-1	TRBJ2-3	NA	NA
TGCAGTGCCCAGTCGGGGGTTTACTACGAGCAGTACTTC	CSAQSGVYYEQYF	TRBV20-1	TRBJ2-7	many	NA
TGTGCCAGCAGTTACCCTGGACTAGCTCGGGAGACCCAGTACTTC	CASSYPGLARETQYF	TRBV6-2/TRBV6-3	TRBJ2-5	NA	TRBD2
TGCAGTGCTAGAGATCCGGCTGGCAAAGGGGAGACCCAGTACTTC	CSARDPAGKGETQYF	TRBV20-1	TRBJ2-5	few	NA
TGTGCCAGCGGGACAAAGGACACTGAAGCTTTCTTT	CASGTKDTEAFF	TRBV28	TRBJ1-1	many	NA
TGTGCCAGCAGCTGGGACCTCACAGATACGCAGTATTTT	CASSWDLTDTQYF	TRBV14	TRBJ2-3	few	NA
TGCGCCAGCAGCCGGGGTGGGGATAATGAAAAACTGTTTTTT	CASSRGGDNEKLFF	TRBV4-3	TRBJ1-4	few	NA
TGCAGTGCGGGGAGCGTAAAACTGTTTTTT	CSAGSVKLFF	TRBV20-1	TRBJ1-4	NA	NA
TGTGCCAGTAGTTCTCAAGGCCTTACCATCTCGGGAAACACCATATATTTT	CASSSQGLTISGNTIYF	TRBV19	TRBJ1-3	NA	NA
TGTGCCAGCAGCAACCCACCCGCAGACTATGGCTACACCTTC	CASSNPPADYGYTF	TRBV7-9	TRBJ1-2	NA	NA
TGCAGTGGGGGGGGGGCAAGATACAATGAGCAGTTCTTC	CSGGGARYNEQFF	TRBV20-1	TRBJ2-1	few	NA
TGTGCCAGCAGCTTAGAGAGTGTTGGGACCGAGCAGTACTTC	CASSLESVGTEQYF	TRBV7-8	TRBJ2-7	NA	NA
TGTGCCGCCTCTAGCGGGGCGGCCATTCCCGAGACCCAGTACTTC	CAASSGAAIPETQYF	TRBV7-2	TRBJ2-5	few	TRBD2
TGTGCCAGCAGCGGCAGACTAGCGGGACCCTCCTACAATGAGCAGTTCTTC	CASSGRLAGPSYNEQFF	TRBV7-2	TRBJ2-1	many	TRBD2